This T cell receptor beta chain was sequenced for a study of blood T cell repertoires in COVID-19. Study-level background: Acute-phase and convalescent COVID-19 samples originated in the United States, Italy and Spain.

In the authors' workflow: Estimated nucleated cell counts came from reference gene primer amplification. The protocol was immunoSEQ multiplex PCR, while the TCRdb copy is restricted to in-frame clones and leaves out a portion. V and J calls plus clone size are reproduced from that table; the DNA served to infer D and trimming. The sample has some 40,000 clones, about 80% seen once. The germline V gene encodes CDR1 MNHEY and CDR2 SVGEGT. V trimming: 6 bases; J trimming: 5 bases; junction bases outside the gene matches: 8. The CDR3 covers 14 residues. The chain employs TRBV6-2 or TRBV6-3 and TRBJ1-2; 8 bases are a match to TRBD1. This receptor was identified in a human donor in a cohort sampled during active COVID-19. Specimen: peripheral blood. The CDR3 here is CASSRTGTGYGYTF. The CDR3 region has the DNA TGTGCCAGCAGCCGAACTGGGACAGGATATGGCTACACCTTC.